This T cell receptor (beta chain) was identified in a study of cytomegalovirus exposure and HLA in healthy donors. Donors likely had unrecorded immune exposures despite being nominally healthy when sampled. Findings and limits, study-wide: Certain indistinguishable V segments, among them TRBV6-2 and TRBV6-3, were excluded.

The study ran its PCR with 60 Vbeta and 13 Jbeta primers. TCRdb's copy holds only in-frame clones and misses some; the assay was immunoSEQ multiplex PCR. The repertoire holds 95,000 to 150,000 clones, with around 67% as singletons. By share, this clone counts as medium-sized (0.01 to 0.1%). What it recognizes is unknown. CDR1 and CDR2 (germline): MNHNS, SASEGT. Unmatched junction bases numbered 7, after V lost 7 bases and J lost 2 bases. This CDR3 contains 15 residues. The chain employs TRBV6-1 and TRBJ2-3, with TRBD2 matching over 9 bases. The clonotype originates from a middle-aged woman in good health and CMV-seronegative. Material for sequencing was PBMCs. Here the CDR3 DNA reads TGTGCCAGCACGGGCGGGGGGGACCACACAGATACGCAGTATTTT. This translates into CASTGGGDHTDTQYF.